This T cell receptor (beta chain) was identified in a study of shared T cell receptors in the human thymus. This clone was recorded once. The method was immunoSEQ multiplex PCR; TCRdb's version includes in-frame clones alone and lacks a portion of them. The repertoire holds some 640,000 clones, with about 87% as singletons. Looked up from germline, CDR1 is SGHTA and CDR2 is FQGNSA. The germline V and J ends were trimmed by 5 bases and 6 bases, with 17 bases remaining between them. This CDR3 region has 15 residues. The same data also went into a second study, on human thymus T cells.

Sequencing was carried out using thymocytes. The sequence came from a boy under two years old with a congenital heart defect. The gene calls are TRBV7-2 and TRBJ2-1; the D is unclear. The CDR3 spells CASSPLEWASNEQFF. CDR3 sequence (DNA): TGTGCCAGCAGCCCACTCGAATGGGCTTCCAATGAGCAGTTCTTC.